Shown below are 19 T cell receptor beta chains from a single sample sequenced in a study of T cell responses to AZD1222 COVID-19 vaccine. Generated by immunoSEQ multiplex PCR, the TCRdb table keeps only in-frame clones and is missing some. The data contain around 100,000 clones, 86% of them singletons. The sample in question was peripheral blood, obtained 28 days after the second dose of the MenACWY control vaccine. The receptors stem from an adult who received the MenACWY meningococcal vaccine as a control.

The chain is built from TRBV4-3 and TRBJ2-7; 8 nucleotides agree with TRBD1. Germline CDR1 is LGHNA and CDR2 is YSLEER. This CDR3 contains 16 residues. J was trimmed by 2 bases and V by 0 bases; bases with no gene match: 6. CDR3 loop: CASSQDRTGSPYEQYF. DNA for the CDR3: TGCGCCAGCAGCCAAGATCGGACAGGGTCACCCTACGAGCAGTACTTC.

The chain couples TRBV5-4 to TRBJ1-2; 8 nucleotides line up with TRBD1. The germline gives CDR1 SGHNT, CDR2 YYREEE (reference sequence). J lost 3 bases, V lost 9 bases, and 13 bases had no gene match. The CDR3 is 15 residues long. The CDR3 loop reads CATRGRRGLDYGYTF. The CDR3 region has the DNA TGTGCCACTCGGGGGCGCAGGGGGCTTGACTATGGCTACACCTTC.

The rearrangement joins TRBV7-9 to TRBJ1-3; a weak D match, TRBD1 (5 bases). V was clipped by 5 bases and J by 0 bases, with 20 bases between them. The CDR3 totals 18 residues. CDR1 and CDR2 from the germline V gene are SEHNR and FQNEAQ (reference sequence). The CDR3, as DNA: TGTGCCAGCAGCACCCGCTCTCTCCGGGGCACCTCTGGAAACACCATATATTTT. It is translated as CASSTRSLRGTSGNTIYF. The whole variable domain, filled in from reference TRBV7-9 and TRBJ1-3, reads DTGVSQNPRHKITKRGQNVTFRCDPISEHNRLYWYRQTLGQGPEFLTYFQNEAQLEKSRLLSDRFSAERPKGSFSTLEIQRTEQGDSAMYLCASSTRSLRGTSGNTIYFGEGSWLTVV.

The rearrangement links TRBV6-4 to TRBJ2-3; D possibly corresponds to TRBD2 (6 bases). The CDR3 has 15 residues. Trimming removed 2 bases at V and 3 bases at J, with 12 bases between. Germline CDR1 and CDR2: MRHNA and SNTAGT. CDR3 region: CASSDRGLVTDTQYF. The DNA for the CDR3 is TGTGCCAGCAGTGACCGGGGACTTGTTACAGATACGCAGTATTTT.

The chain is built from TRBV7-8 and TRBJ1-5, with 12 bases aligning to TRBD1. This CDR3 is built from 17 residues. Per germline, CDR1 SGHVS and CDR2 FQNEAQ. The J segment lost 6 bases and the V segment lost 5 bases, leaving 11 bases of the junction unmatched. CDR3 in amino acids: CASSPVLGQGAGQPQHF. CDR3 in DNA: TGTGCCAGCAGCCCCGTCTTGGGACAGGGGGCGGGTCAGCCCCAGCATTTT.

V and J are TRBV30 and TRBJ1-2; TRBD1 is a possible D gene (6 bases). The CDR3 loop spans 15 amino acids. CDR1 and CDR2 from the germline V gene are GTSNPN and SVGIG (reference sequence). Trimming took off 6 bases at V and 0 bases at J, with 17 bases between the two ends. The DNA for the CDR3 is TGTGCCTGTAACGGGGGGCAGGGCGCTAACTATGGCTACACCTTC. It yields the protein CACNGGQGANYGYTF.

The rearrangement joins TRBV27 to TRBJ2-1; D tentatively reads TRBD1 or TRBD2 (5 bases each). In germline, CDR1 is MNHEY, CDR2 SMNVEV (reference sequence). Trimming cost V 5 bases and J 7 bases, with 18 bases left between them. The CDR3 sequence is 15 residues long. CDR3 residues: CASSRRDVGANEQFF. The CDR3 nucleotides read TGTGCCAGCAGTCGTAGGGACGTTGGGGCAAATGAGCAGTTCTTC.

The gene calls are TRBV7-9 and TRBJ2-5; 7 bases line up with TRBD1. J was trimmed by 0 bases and V by 5 bases; bases with no gene match: 6. Germline V gene data show CDR1 as SEHNR and CDR2 as FQNEAQ (reference sequence). The CDR3 has 15 residues. CDR3 protein: CASSPRQGNQETQYF. The CDR3 bases are TGTGCCAGCAGCCCGAGACAGGGAAACCAAGAGACCCAGTACTTC.

This clone is labeled medium-sized. Additional DNA sequences in this sample encode the identical CDR3. The chain employs TRBV27 and TRBJ2-7; 7 bases line up with TRBD1. The junction had 4 bases not matched to a gene; V was cut back by 5 bases and J by 3 bases. The V gene's germline CDR1 is MNHEY and CDR2 SMNVEV (reference sequence). The CDR3 covers 13 residues. The CDR3 DNA sequence: TGTGCCAGCAGTCTAGGACAGGACTACGAGCAGTACTTC. It translates to CASSLGQDYEQYF.

The rearrangement links TRBV3-1 (or the pseudogene TRBV3-2) to TRBJ1-2, with D possibly being TRBD1 (6 bases). Germline V CDR1 and CDR2: LGHDT, YNNKEL (reference sequence). The V end was cut by 1 base, the J end by 4 bases, with 13 bases between. The CDR3 covers 15 residues. CDR3 in DNA: TGTGCCAGCAGCCAAGGGGGGGCAGGGGTCTATGGCTACACCTTC. This codes for CASSQGGAGVYGYTF.

The genes are TRBV6-5 and TRBJ2-7; 9 bases match TRBD1. From germline, CDR1 is MNHEY and CDR2 SVGAGI. CDR3 size: 15 residues. V lost 8 bases and J lost 6; bases outside the gene matches: 14. CDR3 DNA: TGTGCCAGCTTAATGGGGGGGACAGGGAAGCTCGAGCAGTACTTC. Encoded protein: CASLMGGTGKLEQYF.

The chain uses TRBV5-8 and TRBJ1-4; 10 bases line up with TRBD1. Trimming cost V 4 bases and J 1 base; bases outside gene matches: 1. The CDR3 is made up of 15 amino acids. Germline CDR1 and CDR2: SGHTS and YDEGEE. The CDR3 loop reads CASSRDRGTNEKLFF. Here the CDR3 DNA reads TGTGCCAGCAGCAGGGACAGGGGAACTAATGAAAAACTGTTTTTT.

This chain links TRBV4-3 with TRBJ2-7; D unresolved. The V end was cut by 5 bases, the J end by 6 bases, with 14 bases between. Germline values: CDR1 LGHNA, CDR2 YSLEER. This CDR3 region has 13 residues. CDR3: CASSSAAGAEQYF. The CDR3 DNA is TGCGCCAGCAGCTCCGCTGCCGGTGCCGAGCAGTACTTC.

This clone was observed once. This chain joins TRBV5-4 and TRBJ2-3, with D tentatively TRBD2 (7 bases). This CDR3 contains 17 residues. The V gene lost 1 base and the J gene lost 6 bases, with 21 bases spanning the gap. The germline CDR1 and CDR2 sequences are SGHNT and YYREEE (reference sequence). This CDR3 reads CASSLFAGARGTDTQYF. CDR3 bases: TGTGCCAGCAGCTTGTTCGCGGGGGCGCGTGGTACGGATACGCAGTATTTT.

The V gene is TRBV6-2 or TRBV6-3, the J gene TRBJ1-1, with D perhaps matching TRBD1 (6 bases). CDR3 length: 15 residues. Trimming took off 3 bases at V and 4 bases at J, with 15 bases between the two ends. The V gene's germline CDR1 is MNHEY and CDR2 SVGEGT. In nucleotides, the CDR3 is TGTGCCAGCAGTTATGGGGGCGGAGGATTCACTGAAGCTTTCTTT. Its translation: CASSYGGGGFTEAFF.

V usage is TRBV4-1 and J usage is TRBJ2-5, with 15 bases lining up with TRBD2. Germline CDR1 MGHRA, CDR2 YSYEKL. The CDR3 is 17 amino acids. Losses at the gene ends were 5 bases for V and 5 bases for J; bases not matched to a gene: 9. CDR3 sequence reads: CASSAEGLAGGSETQYF. The DNA for the CDR3 is TGCGCCAGCAGCGCGGAGGGACTAGCGGGGGGTAGCGAGACCCAGTACTTC.

The chain links TRBV4-1 to TRBJ1-4; 7 bases line up with TRBD1. The ends lost 1 base at V and 7 bases at J; junction bases unmatched: 6. Looked up from germline, CDR1 is MGHRA and CDR2 is YSYEKL. The CDR3 is made up of 15 amino acids. The CDR3 sequence: CASSQAPQGFEKLFF. CDR3 bases: TGCGCCAGCAGCCAAGCACCACAGGGGTTTGAAAAACTGTTTTTT.

This rearrangement joins TRBV14 to TRBJ2-3; possible D gene TRBD2, 5 bases. Trimming removed 4 bases from V and 2 bases from J, with 19 bases in between. Looked up from germline, CDR1 is SGHDN and CDR2 is FVKESK. This CDR3 contains 17 residues. The CDR3 protein is CASSPLFGPGNTDTQYF. The CDR3, as DNA: TGTGCCAGCAGCCCCCTCTTTGGTCCGGGAAACACAGATACGCAGTATTTT. The full variable domain, rest sourced from reference TRBV14 and TRBJ2-3, is EAGVTQFPSHSVIEKGQTVTLRCDPISGHDNLYWYRRVMGKEIKFLLHFVKESKQDESGMPNNRFLAERTGGTYSTLKVQPAELEDSGVYFCASSPLFGPGNTDTQYFGPGTRLTVL.

The V gene is TRBV7-6, the J gene TRBJ2-3, with 7 bases aligning to TRBD1. V lost 2 bases to trimming and J lost 4 bases; unmatched junction nucleotides: 9. Germline V gives CDR1 SGHVS, CDR2 FNYEAQ. The CDR3 is 16 residues long. CDR3 coding DNA: TGTGCCAGCAGCTTACAAACAGGGGAAGCAGCAGATACGCAGTATTTT. Translating gives CASSLQTGEAADTQYF.